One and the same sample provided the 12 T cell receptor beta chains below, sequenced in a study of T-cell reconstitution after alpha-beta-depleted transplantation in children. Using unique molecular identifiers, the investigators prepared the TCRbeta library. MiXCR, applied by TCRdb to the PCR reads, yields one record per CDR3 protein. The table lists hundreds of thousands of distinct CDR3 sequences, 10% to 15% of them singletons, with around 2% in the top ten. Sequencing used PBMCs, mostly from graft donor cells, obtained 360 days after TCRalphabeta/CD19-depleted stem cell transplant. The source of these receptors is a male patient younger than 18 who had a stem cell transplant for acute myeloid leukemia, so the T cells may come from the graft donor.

CDR3 sequence: CASSHTLDPNEQFF. The CDR3 nucleotides read TGTGCCAGCAGCCATACTCTAGATCCGAATGAGCAGTTCTTC. V usage is TRBV7-2 and J usage is TRBJ2-1; no clear D gene. Trimming took 5 bases from V and 7 from J, leaving 15 bases between them. Germline V gene data show CDR1 as SGHTA and CDR2 as FQGNSA. The CDR3 extends over 14 amino acids.

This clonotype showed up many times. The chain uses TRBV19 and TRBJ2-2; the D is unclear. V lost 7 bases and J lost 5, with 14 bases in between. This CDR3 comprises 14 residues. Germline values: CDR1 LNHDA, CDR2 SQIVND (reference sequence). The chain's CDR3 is CASMKAVGTGELFF. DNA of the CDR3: TGTGCCAGTATGAAGGCCGTGGGGACCGGGGAGCTGTTTTTT.

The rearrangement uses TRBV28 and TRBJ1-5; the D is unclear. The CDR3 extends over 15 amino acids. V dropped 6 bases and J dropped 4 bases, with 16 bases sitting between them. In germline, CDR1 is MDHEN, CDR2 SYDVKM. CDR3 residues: CASRPPGSLNQPQHF. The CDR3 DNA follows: TGTGCCAGCAGACCCCCGGGCAGTCTGAATCAGCCCCAGCATTTT.

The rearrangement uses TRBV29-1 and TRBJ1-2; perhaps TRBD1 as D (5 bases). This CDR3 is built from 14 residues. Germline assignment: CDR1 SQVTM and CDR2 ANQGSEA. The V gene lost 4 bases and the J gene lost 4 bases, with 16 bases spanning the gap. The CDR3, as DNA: TGCAGCGTTGGGGGCCGGGAATCTATCTATGGCTACACCTTC. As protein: CSVGGRESIYGYTF.

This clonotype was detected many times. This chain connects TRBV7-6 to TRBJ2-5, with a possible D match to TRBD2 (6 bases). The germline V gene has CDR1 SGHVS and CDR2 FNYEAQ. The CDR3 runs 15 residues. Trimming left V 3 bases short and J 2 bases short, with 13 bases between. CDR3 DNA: TGTGCCAGCAGCTTTGGCCGTGGGGGGCAAGAGACCCAGTACTTC. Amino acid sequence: CASSFGRGGQETQYF.

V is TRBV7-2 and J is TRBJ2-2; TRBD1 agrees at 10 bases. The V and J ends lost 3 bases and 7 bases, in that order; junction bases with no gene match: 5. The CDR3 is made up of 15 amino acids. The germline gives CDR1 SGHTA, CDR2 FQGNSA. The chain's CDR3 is CASSFRQGAGGELFF. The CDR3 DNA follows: TGTGCCAGCAGCTTCCGACAGGGGGCTGGCGGGGAGCTGTTTTTT.

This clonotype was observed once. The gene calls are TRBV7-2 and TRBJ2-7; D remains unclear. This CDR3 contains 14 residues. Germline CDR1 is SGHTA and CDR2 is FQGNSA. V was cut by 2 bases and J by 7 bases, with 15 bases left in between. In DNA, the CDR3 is TGTGCCAGCAGCTTATATGAGGAACTCCTGGAGCAGTACTTC. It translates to CASSLYEELLEQYF.

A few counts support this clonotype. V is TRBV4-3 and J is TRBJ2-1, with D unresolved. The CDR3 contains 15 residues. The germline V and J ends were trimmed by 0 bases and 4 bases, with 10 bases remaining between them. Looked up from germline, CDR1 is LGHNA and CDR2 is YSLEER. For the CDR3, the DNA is TGCGCCAGCAGCCAAGATACCACAGTATACAATGAGCAGTTCTTC. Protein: CASSQDTTVYNEQFF.

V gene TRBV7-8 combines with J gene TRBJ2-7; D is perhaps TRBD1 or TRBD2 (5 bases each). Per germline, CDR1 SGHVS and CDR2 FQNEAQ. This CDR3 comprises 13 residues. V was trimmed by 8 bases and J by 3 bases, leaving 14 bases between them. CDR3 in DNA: TGTGCCAGCGGGGACCCTCGTCTCTACGAGCAGTACTTC. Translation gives CASGDPRLYEQYF.

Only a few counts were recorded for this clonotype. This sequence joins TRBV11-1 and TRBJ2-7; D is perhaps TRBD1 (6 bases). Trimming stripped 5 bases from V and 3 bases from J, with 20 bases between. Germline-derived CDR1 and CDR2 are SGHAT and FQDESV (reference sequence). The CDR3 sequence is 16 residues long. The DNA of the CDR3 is TGTGCCAGCAGCCGACGAGCTGGGACAACCTTCTACGAGCAGTACTTC. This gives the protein CASSRRAGTTFYEQYF. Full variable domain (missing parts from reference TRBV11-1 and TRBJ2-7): EAEVAQSPRYKITEKSQAVAFWCDPISGHATLYWYRQILGQGPELLVQFQDESVVDDSQLPKDRFSAERLKGVDSTLKIQPAELGDSAMYLCASSRRAGTTFYEQYFGPGTRLTVT.

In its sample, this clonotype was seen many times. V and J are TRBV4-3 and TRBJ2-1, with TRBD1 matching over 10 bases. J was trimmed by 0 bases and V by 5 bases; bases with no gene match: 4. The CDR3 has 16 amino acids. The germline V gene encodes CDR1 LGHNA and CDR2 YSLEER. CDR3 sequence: CASSSDRGPSYNEQFF. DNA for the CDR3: TGCGCCAGCAGCTCCGACAGGGGGCCCTCCTACAATGAGCAGTTCTTC.

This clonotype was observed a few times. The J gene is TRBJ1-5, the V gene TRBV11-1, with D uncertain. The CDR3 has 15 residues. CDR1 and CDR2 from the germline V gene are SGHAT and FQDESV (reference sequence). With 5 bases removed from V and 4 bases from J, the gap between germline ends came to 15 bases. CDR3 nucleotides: TGTGCCAGCAGCCCCGGATGGGCAGGTAATCAGCCCCAGCATTTT. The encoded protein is CASSPGWAGNQPQHF.